This T cell receptor beta chain is from a study of OX40 agonist ivuxolimab in advanced cancers. Assay: immunoSEQ multiplex PCR; the TCRdb copy retains only in-frame clones and omits some. The sample records tens of thousands of clones, roughly 90% being singletons. The germline V gene encodes CDR1 MDHEN and CDR2 SYDVKM. The CDR3 loop spans 15 amino acids. V gave up 5 bases and J gave up 1 base, with 13 bases separating them. Concerning this clone: What it recognizes is unknown.

Regarding the study as a whole: Clones of CD4+ and CD8+ blood T cells grew by week 6 at doses of 0.1 to 3.0 mg/kg.

The source was CD4+ or CD8+ T cells sorted from blood, collected in a trial of the OX40 agonist ivuxolimab. The source of this sequence is an adult with an advanced solid tumor such as melanoma, head and neck, liver or kidney cancer. The genes are TRBV28 and TRBJ2-3; D may be TRBD1 or TRBD2 (6 bases each). In DNA form, the CDR3 reads TGTGCCAGCAGTATCCGGGGGCGAGGCACAGATACGCAGTATTTT. This translates into CASSIRGRGTDTQYF.